This T cell receptor (beta chain) was captured in a study of control samples from healthy donors and cancer patients. Trimming left V 0 bases short and J 1 base short, with 10 bases between. Per the germline V gene, CDR1 is KGHDR and CDR2 is SFDVKD. This CDR3 is 16 amino acids long. Sequenced by immunoSEQ multiplex PCR; TCRdb stores in-frame clones only, minus some. The table lists about 150,000 clones, around nine tenths of them singletons, with roughly 1.7% in the top ten. This clone occurred once. The chain uses TRBV24-1 and TRBJ2-3, with D hard to call. The sequenced sample consisted of blood. This receptor was obtained from a man aged 18-30 years in good health. The DNA for the CDR3 is TGTGCCACCAGTGATTTGGAGGAGAGTGGCACAGATACGCAGTATTTT. The encoded protein is CATSDLEESGTDTQYF.